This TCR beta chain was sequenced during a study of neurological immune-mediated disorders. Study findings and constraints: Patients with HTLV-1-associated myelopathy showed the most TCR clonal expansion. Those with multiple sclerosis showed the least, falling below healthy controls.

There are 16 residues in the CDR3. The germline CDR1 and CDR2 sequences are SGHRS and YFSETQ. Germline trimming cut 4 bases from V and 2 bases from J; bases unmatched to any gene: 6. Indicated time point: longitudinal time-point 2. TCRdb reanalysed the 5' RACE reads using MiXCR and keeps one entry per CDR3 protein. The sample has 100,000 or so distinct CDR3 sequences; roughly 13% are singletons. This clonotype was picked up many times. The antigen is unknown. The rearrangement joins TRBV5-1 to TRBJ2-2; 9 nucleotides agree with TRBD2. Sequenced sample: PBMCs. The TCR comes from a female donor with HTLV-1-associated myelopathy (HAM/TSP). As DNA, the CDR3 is TGCGCCAGCAGCCTAACGGGACTAGCAAACACCGGGGAGCTGTTTTTT. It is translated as CASSLTGLANTGELFF.